This is a list of T cell receptor beta chains from one sample in a study of immune heterogeneity within non-small cell lung tumors. TCRdb ran MiXCR on the multiplex PCR reads and lists one entry per CDR3 protein. Of 2,500 to 3,000 distinct CDR3 sequences listed, over 12% are singletons. The material sequenced was lung tumor tissue. All receptors come from a female donor with non-small cell lung cancer. Both conserved end residues are part of each CDR3. Each record gives: V gene, J gene, D gene, clone size, CDR3 DNA, CDR3 protein. A D gene is named only where the DNA matches it firmly. Rows may omit the clone size; those that give it use once, few, many or a size class.

V gene: TRBV5-6
J gene: TRBJ2-3
D gene: TRBD2
clone size: -
CDR3 DNA: TGTGCCAGCAGCTTCAGGACTAGCGGCACAGATACGCAGTATTTT
CDR3 protein: CASSFRTSGTDTQYF

V gene: TRBV30
J gene: TRBJ1-5
D gene: -
clone size: medium-sized
CDR3 DNA: TGTGCCTGGAGTATGCGTCGGGTCCTTAATCAGCCCCAGCATTTT
CDR3 protein: CAWSMRRVLNQPQHF

V gene: TRBV20-1
J gene: TRBJ1-2
D gene: TRBD1
clone size: medium-sized
CDR3 DNA: TGCAGTGCTCCAGAGGACAGGGGATATGGCTACACCTTC
CDR3 protein: CSAPEDRGYGYTF

V gene: TRBV4-1
J gene: TRBJ1-1
D gene: -
clone size: medium-sized
CDR3 DNA: TGCGCCAGCAGCCAAGTAGGGGGGGGGGGGAAGAATGAAGCTTTCTTT
CDR3 protein: CASSQVGGGGKNEAFF

V gene: TRBV12-3/TRBV12-4
J gene: TRBJ2-7
D gene: -
clone size: medium-sized
CDR3 DNA: TGTGCCAGCAGTTTCCTGTCGAGCTCCTACGAGCAGTACTTC
CDR3 protein: CASSFLSSSYEQYF

V gene: TRBV18
J gene: TRBJ2-1
D gene: -
clone size: many
CDR3 DNA: TGTGCCAGCTCCCTCCCAGGGGTGATGAATGAGCAGTTCTTC
CDR3 protein: CASSLPGVMNEQFF

V gene: TRBV12-3/TRBV12-4
J gene: TRBJ2-5
D gene: TRBD2
clone size: medium-sized
CDR3 DNA: TGTGCCAGCAGTTCCCGCCTAGCGGGAGCTTTGGGAGAGACCCAGTACTTC
CDR3 protein: CASSSRLAGALGETQYF

V gene: TRBV4-1
J gene: TRBJ2-3
D gene: TRBD1
clone size: many
CDR3 DNA: TGCGCCAGCAGCCAATCGGGACAGGGGAGGAAAGATACGCAGTATTTT
CDR3 protein: CASSQSGQGRKDTQYF

V gene: TRBV18
J gene: TRBJ1-2
D gene: -
clone size: medium-sized
CDR3 DNA: TGTGCCAGCTCACCATATCCCGACTTCAGGGTGAATGACTATGGCTACACCTTC
CDR3 protein: CASSPYPDFRVNDYGYTF

V gene: TRBV10-1
J gene: TRBJ2-3
D gene: -
clone size: medium-sized
CDR3 DNA: TGCGCCAGCAGAGCGGGTCCCACAGATACGCAGTATTTT
CDR3 protein: CASRAGPTDTQYF

V gene: TRBV13
J gene: TRBJ2-3
D gene: -
clone size: many
CDR3 DNA: TGTGCCAGCAGCCTACGAGCGGACACTTACACAGATACGCAGTATTTT
CDR3 protein: CASSLRADTYTDTQYF

V gene: TRBV6-1
J gene: TRBJ1-5
D gene: -
clone size: medium-sized
CDR3 DNA: TGTGCCAGCAAGGCGGGCAATCAGCCCCAGCATTTT
CDR3 protein: CASKAGNQPQHF

V gene: TRBV6-1
J gene: TRBJ1-2
D gene: TRBD1
clone size: medium-sized
CDR3 DNA: TGTGCCAGCAGTGAAGCAATAGGAGGGGGCGGCTACACCTTC
CDR3 protein: CASSEAIGGGGYTF

V gene: TRBV19
J gene: TRBJ2-1
D gene: -
clone size: medium-sized
CDR3 DNA: TGTGCCGGAACGGACGGGCGGACCGGGGAGCAGTTCTTC
CDR3 protein: CAGTDGRTGEQFF

V gene: TRBV4-2
J gene: TRBJ2-1
D gene: TRBD2
clone size: medium-sized
CDR3 DNA: TGTGCCAGCAGCCAAGACGGAGCGGGAGGGGACAATGAGCAGTTCTTC
CDR3 protein: CASSQDGAGGDNEQFF

V gene: TRBV11-2
J gene: TRBJ2-7
D gene: -
clone size: -
CDR3 DNA: TGTGCCAGCAGCTTAGTGTGGGGGGACGAGCAGTACTTC
CDR3 protein: CASSLVWGDEQYF

V gene: TRBV12-3/TRBV12-4
J gene: TRBJ1-4
D gene: TRBD1
clone size: medium-sized
CDR3 DNA: TGTGCCAGCAGTCTCGCTCGGGGACAGCCTCGGGGTGAAAAACTGTTTTTT
CDR3 protein: CASSLARGQPRGEKLFF

V gene: TRBV9
J gene: TRBJ2-1
D gene: -
clone size: many
CDR3 DNA: TGTGCCAGCAGCGTAGCTCCCAGCGGAGCCCCCTACAATGAGCAGTTCTTC
CDR3 protein: CASSVAPSGAPYNEQFF